This TCR beta chain was sequenced during a study of shared clonotypes between healthy human individuals. Overall study: CD4 naive and memory got three plates each, CD8 naive two, CD8 memory one.

About this clone: Its cognate antigen is unknown. Relative to the germline gene, one junction end is altered; a read error may explain this.

Terminally differentiated effector memory CD45RA+ cells were excluded by CCR7 positive selection of CD45RO-negative cells. The CDR3 runs to 12 residues. Per the germline V gene, CDR1 is MNHNS and CDR2 is SASEGT. Study-wide results and caveats: Shared clonotypes: approximately 5.3% naive CD4, roughly 3.5% naive CD8, 2.3% memory CD4, more than 0.3% memory CD8. Estimated richness values were generally larger in naive subsets than in memory subsets.

Clones were read by immunoSEQ multiplex PCR, and TCRdb kept only the in-frame ones, dropping some. This sample has hundreds of thousands of clones, with about 90% found just once. The chain carries TRBV6-1 and TRBJ1-1; D gene ambiguous. The origin of this receptor is a man younger than 40 in good health. The source material was naive CD8+ T cells sorted from blood. The CDR3 DNA reads as TGTGCCAGCAGTGATAAGGCCCCTGAGGCTTTCTTT. It encodes CASSDKAPEAFF.